This T cell receptor (beta chain) stems from a study of CD8+CD57+ T cells in acquired aplastic anemia. Whole-study results and caveats: CD8+ Simpson's diversity did not differ significantly between patients and controls. Shared by patients and controls, almost 30 CD8+ CDR3s were abundant in patients.

Germline CDR1 and CDR2: WNHNN and SYGVQD (reference sequence). The CDR3 has 12 residues. In the case of this clonotype: What it binds is not known. One junction end disagrees with the germline gene, perhaps due to a read error.

Genomic DNA constituted the template upon which TCR beta VDJ and CDR3 profiling was performed. A single record per CDR3 protein comes from TCRdb applying MiXCR to the reads. Of about 160,000 distinct CDR3 sequences listed, approximately 43% are singletons. What was sequenced was sorted CD4+, CD8+, or CD8+CD57+ T cells (not recorded which) from PBMCs. This clonotype was obtained from a human donor in good health. This sequence joins TRBV10-1 and TRBJ1-2; D is perhaps TRBD1 (6 bases). This chain's CDR3 is CVSSGQTYGYTF. The CDR3 coding sequence is TGCGTCAGCAGTGGACAGACCTATGGCTACACCTTC.